The 10 T cell receptor beta chains below all came from one sample that was sequenced in a study of identical twins. Each CDR3 protein is one row after TCRdb ran MiXCR on the 5' RACE reads. The sample shows 690,000 or so distinct CDR3 sequences, more than 6.5% of them seen only once. In addition, the sample was reused for a study of yellow fever vaccine responses in identical twins.

The sequenced sample was PBMCs. These receptors originate from a woman between 18 and 29 years old in good health.

CDR3 in DNA: TGTGCCAGCAGCGCTACTGGGGTTCCAGGGACCCCCCCAGATACGCAGTATTTT. This gives the protein CASSATGVPGTPPDTQYF. V usage is TRBV11-2 and J usage is TRBJ2-3, with D possibly called TRBD1 or TRBD2 (5 bases each). V was pared by 5 bases and J by 4 bases, with 25 bases between. This CDR3 comprises 18 residues. CDR1 SGHAT and CDR2 FQNNGV come from the germline V gene.

This clonotype was recorded at least ten times. This sequence joins TRBV25-1 and TRBJ2-7; TRBD2 matches 11 bases. Germline V gene data show CDR1 as MGHDK and CDR2 as SYGVNS. CDR3 length equals 17 residues. The V gene end was trimmed by 4 bases and the J gene end by 6 bases; junction bases not matched to a gene: 14. Written as DNA, the CDR3 is TGTGCCAGCAGTGGAGCCCTAGCGGGGGGCAGTAGAGTCGAGCAGTACTTC. It specifies CASSGALAGGSRVEQYF.

This chain connects TRBV27 to TRBJ2-7; 12 bases are a match to TRBD1. The CDR3 is 13 amino acids. The germline CDR1 and CDR2 sequences are MNHEY and SMNVEV (reference sequence). V gave up 9 bases and J gave up 5 bases; unmatched junction bases: 5. Written as DNA, the CDR3 is TGTGCCAGTTGGGGGACAGGGGGCCACGAGCAGTACTTC. Translation gives CASWGTGGHEQYF.

This clonotype was observed at least ten times. The gene calls are TRBV7-6 and TRBJ2-3, with 11 bases identical to TRBD2. Trimming took 4 bases from V and 0 from J; bases not matched to a gene: 3. Germline V gene sequence: CDR1 SGHVS, CDR2 FNYEAQ. CDR3 length: 16 amino acids. CDR3 sequence (DNA): TGTGCCAGCAGCTCGGGACTAGCGGAGAGCACAGATACGCAGTATTTT. This gives the protein CASSSGLAESTDTQYF.

A word on this clonotype: A junction end diverges from the germline sequence, so it may reflect a read error. The chain has TRBV12-3 or TRBV12-4 and TRBJ2-3, with D maybe TRBD2 (5 bases). This CDR3 has 16 amino acids. The CDR3 DNA reads as TGTGCCAGCAGTACGAACCGCCTAGCATCTAAAGATACGAAGTATTTT. Its protein is CASSTNRLASKDTKYF.

The rearrangement uses TRBV15 and TRBJ2-3; 8 nucleotides agree with TRBD2. Germline V gene lookup returns CDR1 LNHNV and CDR2 YYDKDF (reference sequence). The junction had 4 bases not matched to a gene; V was cut back by 4 bases and J by 4 bases. This CDR3 is 14 amino acids long. The CDR3 is CATSKTSAADTQYF. CDR3 DNA sequence: TGTGCCACCAGCAAGACTAGCGCGGCAGATACGCAGTATTTT.

This clonotype has just a few counts. This chain uses TRBV7-2 with TRBJ2-3; D is perhaps TRBD1 (5 bases). Trimming shortened V by 5 bases and J by 14 bases, and 29 bases separated the two germline ends. CDR3 size: 16 residues. From germline, CDR1 is SGHTA and CDR2 FQGNSA. The CDR3 loop is CASSPQGRRFDLPGYF. The CDR3, as DNA: TGTGCCAGCAGCCCCCAGGGCAGGCGGTTTGATCTCCCGGGGTATTTT. Filled out from reference TRBV7-2 and TRBJ2-3, the complete variable domain reads GAGVSQSPSNKVTEKGKDVELRCDPISGHTALYWYRQSLGQGLEFLIYFQGNSAPDKSGLPSDRFSAERTGGSVSTLTIQRTQQEDSAVYLCASSPQGRRFDLPGYFGPGTRLTVL.

In its sample, this clonotype was seen a few times. The V and J genes are TRBV12-5 and TRBJ2-1; D assignment may be TRBD1 or TRBD2 (6 bases each). The germline V gene encodes CDR1 LGHNT and CDR2 FRNRAP. The V and J ends lost 0 bases and 0 bases respectively, with 15 bases between them. The CDR3 spans 18 residues. CDR3 amino acids: CASGLVRGQGLSYNEQFF. The CDR3 DNA is TGTGCTAGTGGTTTGGTACGGGGGCAGGGACTCTCCTACAATGAGCAGTTCTTC.

There are many counts of this clonotype. The genes are TRBV5-1 and TRBJ2-1; D unresolved. The CDR3 extends over 12 amino acids. Germline lookup yields CDR1 SGHRS and CDR2 YFSETQ. The V end lost 2 bases, the J end lost 3 bases, and 3 bases lay between the germline ends. The CDR3 sequence is CASSFDYNEQFF. CDR3 nucleotide sequence: TGCGCCAGCAGCTTTGACTACAATGAGCAGTTCTTC. The complete variable domain, with remaining parts taken from reference TRBV5-1 and TRBJ2-1, reads KAGVTQTPRYLIKTRGQQVTLSCSPISGHRSVSWYQQTPGQGLQFLFEYFSETQRNKGNFPGRFSGRQFSNSRSEMNVSTLELGDSALYLCASSFDYNEQFFGPGTRLTVL.

This clonotype was detected a few times. The chain combines TRBV20-1 with TRBJ2-3; TRBD2 agrees at 9 bases. Germline CDR1 and CDR2: DFQATT and SNEGSKA (reference sequence). The CDR3 extends over 16 amino acids. Trimming removed 0 bases from V and 3 bases from J; junction bases left unmatched: 7. The CDR3 here is CSARDGEREVTDTQYF. CDR3 sequence (DNA): TGCAGTGCTAGAGATGGGGAGCGGGAGGTTACAGATACGCAGTATTTT.